The 27 T cell receptor beta chains below were found in one sample sequenced in a study of blood T cell repertoires in COVID-19. Generated by immunoSEQ multiplex PCR, the TCRdb table keeps only in-frame clones and is missing some. The sample lists 110,000 to 150,000 clones; 79% were seen once. Sequencing was carried out using peripheral blood. These receptors all stem from a man aged 60 to 69 with acute or convalescent COVID-19.

The rearrangement uses TRBV9 and TRBJ2-3, with D possibly TRBD2 on 6 matching bases. The CDR3 is 16 residues long. The germline CDR1 and CDR2 sequences are SGDLS and YYNGEE. V was trimmed by 3 bases and J by 4 bases, leaving 18 bases between them. As DNA, the CDR3 is TGTGCCAGCAGCGAAAATACGGGAGTCCCCCCAGATACGCAGTATTTT. It translates to CASSENTGVPPDTQYF.

This sequence joins TRBV24-1 and TRBJ2-2, with 10 bases matching TRBD2. The length of the CDR3 is 14 residues. Germline values: CDR1 KGHDR, CDR2 SFDVKD. V trimming: 4 bases; J trimming: 5 bases; junction bases outside the gene matches: 0. CDR3 region: CATSEGLATGELFF. CDR3 DNA: TGTGCCACCAGTGAGGGACTAGCGACCGGGGAGCTGTTTTTT.

J is TRBJ1-6 and V is TRBV6-2 or TRBV6-3, with 9 bases identical to TRBD1. Germline trimming cut 6 bases from V and 9 bases from J; bases unmatched to any gene: 9. This CDR3 spans 15 amino acids. The germline V gene has CDR1 MNHEY and CDR2 SVGEGT. The CDR3 loop reads CASSPFGTGTSPLHF. The CDR3 DNA sequence: TGTGCCAGCAGCCCGTTCGGGACAGGGACTTCACCCCTCCACTTT.

Concerning this clone: At one boundary the junction diverges from the germline segment, which might be a read error. This chain connects TRBV7-7 to TRBJ2-5; 11 bases map to TRBD1. The germline V gene has CDR1 SSHAT and CDR2 FNYEAQ (reference sequence). This CDR3 contains 15 residues. Here the CDR3 DNA reads TGTGCTAGCAGCTTAGCGCAGGGGACAGGGGGGACCCAGTACTTC. This gives the protein CASSLAQGTGGTQYF.

In its sample, this clone was seen once. This chain joins TRBV28 and TRBJ2-1, with D possibly being TRBD1 (5 bases). CDR1 MDHEN and CDR2 SYDVKM come from the germline V gene. Trimming took off 7 bases at V and 5 bases at J, with 12 bases between the two ends. The CDR3 is made up of 13 amino acids. CDR3 loop: CASTKGQNNEQFF. As DNA, the CDR3 is TGTGCCAGCACTAAGGGGCAAAACAATGAGCAGTTCTTC.

This chain links TRBV28 with TRBJ1-2, with TRBD1 as a possible D gene (6 bases). The germline V and J ends were trimmed by 1 base and 9 bases, with 12 bases remaining between them. Germline lookup yields CDR1 MDHEN and CDR2 SYDVKM. This CDR3 contains 13 residues. The DNA of the CDR3 is TGTGCCAGCAGTTTATCTAGCCAGGGGAGCTACACCTTC. Translated: CASSLSSQGSYTF.

V and J are TRBV18 and TRBJ2-2; possible D gene TRBD2, 6 bases. V lost 5 bases, J lost 4 bases, and 11 bases lay in between. CDR1 KGHSH and CDR2 LQKENI come from the germline V gene. This CDR3 spans 14 amino acids. In nucleotides, the CDR3 is TGTGCCAGCTCATCAGCGGGTGGCACCGGGGAGCTGTTTTTT. Amino acid sequence: CASSSAGGTGELFF.

The genes are TRBV5-1 and TRBJ2-2; 7 bases are a match to TRBD1. With V trimmed by 5 bases and J by 3 bases, 7 bases remained unmatched. Germline assignment: CDR1 SGHRS and CDR2 YFSETQ. The CDR3 is 15 residues long. The CDR3 bases are TGCGCCAGCAGTAGTAACAGGGGAGACACCGGGGAGCTGTTTTTT. As protein: CASSSNRGDTGELFF.

The DNA of the CDR3 is TGTGCCAGCAGCCAAGTAACAGGGCAGGGCACCGGGGAGCTGTTTTTT. Its protein is CASSQVTGQGTGELFF. V gene TRBV4-2 combines with J gene TRBJ2-2; tentative D call: TRBD1 (6 bases). From germline, CDR1 is LGHNA and CDR2 YNFKEQ. The germline V and J ends were trimmed by 1 base and 4 bases, with 13 bases remaining between them. The CDR3 loop spans 16 amino acids.

The chain combines TRBV24-1 with TRBJ2-2; 9 positions agree with TRBD1. The V and J ends lost 5 bases and 4 bases, in that order; junction bases with no gene match: 10. Per germline, CDR1 KGHDR and CDR2 SFDVKD. This CDR3 is 17 amino acids long. The CDR3 region is CATSGRTGAFFTGELFF. Written as DNA, the CDR3 is TGTGCCACCAGTGGGCGGACAGGGGCTTTTTTCACCGGGGAGCTGTTTTTT.

The table lists this clone with a few counts. The chain has TRBV28 and TRBJ1-2, with D unclear. The CDR3 extends over 14 amino acids. CDR1 MDHEN and CDR2 SYDVKM come from the germline V gene. V gave up 5 bases and J gave up 4 bases, with 14 bases separating them. The CDR3 sequence: CASSAEPPLYGYTF. CDR3 sequence (DNA): TGTGCCAGCAGTGCAGAACCCCCTCTCTATGGCTACACCTTC.

The chain has TRBV2 and TRBJ2-1; TRBD2 agrees at 9 bases. The CDR3 consists of 20 residues. V was clipped by 9 bases and J by 3 bases; unmatched bases: 24. CDR1 SNHLY and CDR2 FYNNEI come from the germline V gene. CDR3 coding DNA: TGTGCCAGTCCGGGACGTCCAAGTTCTAGCGGGACCGCAGTCTACAATGAGCAGTTCTTC. Its protein is CASPGRPSSSGTAVYNEQFF.

V and J are TRBV15 and TRBJ2-3; 12 bases fit TRBD2. Germline V gives CDR1 LNHNV, CDR2 YYDKDF (reference sequence). V gave up 11 bases and J gave up 4 bases; unmatched junction bases: 7. The CDR3 sequence is 14 residues long. CDR3: CASKTSGSADTQYF. Here the CDR3 DNA reads TGTGCCTCCAAGACTAGCGGGAGTGCAGATACGCAGTATTTT.

V and J are TRBV28 and TRBJ2-5; 16 nucleotides match TRBD2. Germline assignment: CDR1 MDHEN and CDR2 SYDVKM. The CDR3 is 20 residues long. The V segment lost 6 bases and the J segment 5 bases; nucleotides outside the gene matches: 18. Here the CDR3 reads CASSPSDPSLGLAGGETQYF. As DNA, the CDR3 is TGTGCCAGCAGCCCCAGTGACCCAAGCTTGGGACTAGCGGGGGGGGAGACCCAGTACTTC.

Only a few counts were recorded for this clone. The rearrangement uses TRBV7-2 and TRBJ1-5; weak D call: TRBD1 (6 bases). The ends were cut back, 5 bases at V and 6 bases at J, with 20 bases in the middle. This CDR3 region has 16 residues. The germline V gene encodes CDR1 SGHTA and CDR2 FQGNSA. The CDR3 region has the DNA TGTGCCAGCAGCCCTTATCAGGGGATGGGTAGTCAGCCCCAGCATTTT. This sequence encodes CASSPYQGMGSQPQHF.

V is TRBV14 and J is TRBJ1-1, with 8 bases identical to TRBD1. V shed 3 bases and J 2 bases; nucleotides not matched to a gene: 8. There are 16 residues in the CDR3. Germline loops: CDR1 SGHDN, CDR2 FVKESK. The CDR3 coding sequence is TGTGCCAGCAGCCACCGGACAGGGATCGGAAACACTGAAGCTTTCTTT. It is translated as CASSHRTGIGNTEAFF.

The J gene is TRBJ2-1, the V gene TRBV6-5; D is unclear. Germline-derived CDR1 and CDR2 are MNHEY and SVGAGI. Deletions cut 4 bases from V and 8 bases from J, with 6 bases between. CDR3 length: 11 residues. The CDR3 spells CASSSRYEQFF. CDR3 DNA sequence: TGTGCCAGCAGTTCTAGATATGAGCAGTTCTTC.

This sequence joins TRBV27 and TRBJ1-1; no reliable D call. CDR1 and CDR2 (germline): MNHEY, SMNVEV (reference sequence). Trimming removed 2 bases at V and 3 bases at J, with 7 bases between. CDR3 length: 13 amino acids. For the CDR3, the DNA is TGTGCCAGCAGTTTAATGGGAGACACTGAAGCTTTCTTT. Translated: CASSLMGDTEAFF.

The CDR3 is CASSQDERANTGELFF. The CDR3 nucleotides are TGTGCCAGCAGCCAAGATGAGAGGGCGAACACCGGGGAGCTGTTTTTT. The chain joins TRBV3-1 (or the pseudogene TRBV3-2) to TRBJ2-2, with a tentative D call TRBD2 (5 bases). CDR1 LGHDT and CDR2 YNNKEL come from the germline V gene (reference sequence). V lost 0 bases and J lost 0, with 8 bases in between. CDR3 length: 16 amino acids.

The CDR3: CASRQQGAAGELFF. The CDR3 DNA is TGTGCCAGCAGGCAGCAGGGGGCGGCCGGGGAGCTGTTTTTT. The chain links TRBV28 to TRBJ2-2; 8 nucleotides agree with TRBD1. The CDR3 covers 14 residues. Germline-derived CDR1 and CDR2 are MDHEN and SYDVKM. The junction had 6 bases not matched to a gene; V was cut back by 6 bases and J by 6 bases.

V is TRBV24-1 and J is TRBJ2-1; D gene unclear. The CDR3 loop spans 14 amino acids. V lost 6 bases and J lost 9, with 17 bases in between. Germline assignment: CDR1 KGHDR and CDR2 SFDVKD. CDR3 amino acids: CATSPPWSLTEQFF. As DNA, the CDR3 is TGTGCCACCAGTCCCCCTTGGTCACTCACTGAGCAGTTCTTC.

The CDR3 nucleotides read TGCGCCAGCAGCCAAGAAACTAGCGGGGGCCAAGTGCAGTTCTTC. Encoded protein: CASSQETSGGQVQFF. The gene calls are TRBV4-3 and TRBJ2-1, with 11 bases aligning to TRBD2. Trimming removed 0 bases from V and 12 bases from J; junction bases left unmatched: 7. Germline assignment: CDR1 LGHNA and CDR2 YSLEER. This CDR3 region has 15 residues.

This clone showed up just a few times. The chain joins TRBV18 to TRBJ2-7; D not certain. Deletions cut 3 bases from V and 4 bases from J, with 13 bases between. The germline gives CDR1 KGHSH, CDR2 LQKENI. The length of the CDR3 is 14 residues. The CDR3 coding sequence is TGTGCCAGCTCACCGAGCCAGATACTATACGAGCAGTACTTC. This gives the protein CASSPSQILYEQYF.

V usage is TRBV28 and J usage is TRBJ1-1; 10 bases agree with TRBD1. The ends lost 2 bases at V and 5 bases at J; junction bases unmatched: 8. The CDR3 totals 16 residues. Germline V CDR1 and CDR2: MDHEN, SYDVKM. The DNA for the CDR3 is TGTGCCAGCAGTTTAGGCCGGACAGGGGGTCAGACTGAAGCTTTCTTT. It yields the protein CASSLGRTGGQTEAFF.

This chain connects TRBV7-2 to TRBJ2-2; 7 bases align to TRBD2. The CDR3 runs to 15 residues. V shed 1 base and J 4 bases; nucleotides not matched to a gene: 3. Germline V gives CDR1 SGHTA, CDR2 FQGNSA. In DNA form, the CDR3 reads TGTGCCAGCAGCTTAGGCGGGAGTTTCACCGGGGAGCTGTTTTTT. It translates to CASSLGGSFTGELFF.

This rearrangement joins TRBV19 to TRBJ1-5, with TRBD1 matching over 10 bases. This CDR3 comprises 16 residues. The germline gives CDR1 LNHDA, CDR2 SQIVND (reference sequence). V dropped 5 bases and J dropped 2; count of bases not matched to a gene: 6. The CDR3 loop reads CASSSDRGQGNQPQHF. The CDR3 bases are TGTGCCAGTAGTTCTGACAGGGGGCAGGGCAATCAGCCCCAGCATTTT.

This chain uses TRBV20-1 with TRBJ2-4, with TRBD2 as a possible D gene (5 bases). Germline CDR1 is DFQATT and CDR2 is SNEGSKA (reference sequence). This CDR3 has 13 amino acids. With 3 bases removed from V and 9 bases from J, the gap between germline ends came to 15 bases. CDR3 nucleotides: TGCAGTGCTAGTCAGGAACTAGGTAGCATTCAGTACTTC. It is translated as CSASQELGSIQYF.